A selection of T cell receptor beta chains follows, all from one sample in a study of cytomegalovirus exposure and HLA in healthy donors. Produced via immunoSEQ multiplex PCR; TCRdb's table is partial and in-frame only. Among hundreds of thousands of clones listed, just under 85% were seen once. Sequencing was performed on PBMCs. These receptors were obtained from a woman aged 40 to 50 in good health and CMV-seronegative. The CDR3 runs from the conserved cysteine through the conserved F or W. Size tells how often a clone was seen (once, few, many) or the class of an expanded clone, and some rows leave it out.

-	TRBJ1-1	TRBV7-6	CASSLLGDSEAFF
once	TRBJ1-1	TRBV30	CAWGGHLHEAFF
-	TRBJ1-4	TRBV9	CASSVAGGAHEKLFF
-	TRBJ2-5	TRBV9	CASSSGGSGLWGETQYF
-	TRBJ1-2	TRBV2	CASSDLTVHGYTF
-	TRBJ1-1	TRBV4-1	CASSPQQGRMNTEAFF
-	TRBJ1-1	TRBV29-1	CSVVPRGKNTEAFF
-	TRBJ1-2	TRBV28	CASSFQGPGTGYTF
-	TRBJ2-2	TRBV11-3	CASSPRRAGTAGELFF
-	TRBJ2-2	TRBV28	CASSLRVAGENTGELFF
-	TRBJ2-7	TRBV29-1	CSVVFPGQGYYEQYF
-	TRBJ2-7	TRBV4-2	CASSLLQAYEQYF
-	TRBJ1-4	TRBV2	CASSKTGTGLEKLFF
-	TRBJ1-1	TRBV28	CASIRGGNTEAFF
-	TRBJ2-1	TRBV30	CAWRGGYNEQFF
-	TRBJ1-1	TRBV4-3	CASSQEVSRGAFF
-	TRBJ1-4	TRBV10-3	CAISDAGATNEKLFF
-	TRBJ2-2	TRBV9	CASRGLPNTGELFF
-	TRBJ1-4	TRBV6-5	CASSLTTRGANEKLFF
-	TRBJ1-1	TRBV28	CASAVVVAGTEAFF
-	TRBJ2-1	TRBV2	CASSLDRVGEFEQFF
-	TRBJ1-6	TRBV5-4	CASSDLGGSYNSPLHF
-	TRBJ1-6	TRBV10-3	CAISEQRNSPLHF